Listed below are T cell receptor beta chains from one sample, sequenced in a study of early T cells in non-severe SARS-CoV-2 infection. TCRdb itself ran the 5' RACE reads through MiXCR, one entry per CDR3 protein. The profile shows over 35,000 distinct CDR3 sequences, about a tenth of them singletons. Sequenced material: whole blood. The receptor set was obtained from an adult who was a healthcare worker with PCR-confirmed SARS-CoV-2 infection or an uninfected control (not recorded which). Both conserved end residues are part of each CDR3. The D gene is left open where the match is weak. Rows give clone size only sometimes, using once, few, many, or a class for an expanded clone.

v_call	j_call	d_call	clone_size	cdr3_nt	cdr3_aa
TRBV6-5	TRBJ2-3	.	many	TGTGCCAGCAGTTGGACTCATTCAGATACGCAGTATTTT	CASSWTHSDTQYF
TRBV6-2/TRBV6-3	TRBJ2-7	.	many	TGTGCCAGCAAGGACACGGGACGGAGGTCGTCCTACGAGCAGTACTTC	CASKDTGRRSSYEQYF
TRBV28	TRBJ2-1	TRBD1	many	TGTGCCAGCACTAGGGACAGGGGGCCGTACGATGAGCAGTTCTTC	CASTRDRGPYDEQFF
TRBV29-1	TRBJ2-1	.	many	TGCAGCGTTGTTGCTAACAATGAGCAGTTCTTC	CSVVANNEQFF
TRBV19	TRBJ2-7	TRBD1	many	TGTGCCAGTAGTCTCCGGTGGGACAGGGGTCGTTACGAGCAGTACTTC	CASSLRWDRGRYEQYF
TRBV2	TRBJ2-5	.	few	TGTGCCAGCAGTGAAGGGGGTTGGGCGCAAGAGACCCAGTACTTC	CASSEGGWAQETQYF
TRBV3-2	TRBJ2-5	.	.	TGTGCCAGCAGCCAAGAGAAAGAGACCCAGTACTTC	CASSQEKETQYF
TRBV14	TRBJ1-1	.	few	TGTGCCAGCAGCCCTGGGATATGGGCTTTCTTT	CASSPGIWAFF
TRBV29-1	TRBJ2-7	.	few	TGCAGCGTTGTAGGGCAGGGGTCATCGGACGAGCAGTACTTC	CSVVGQGSSDEQYF
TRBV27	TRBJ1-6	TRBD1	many	TGTGCCAGCAGTCCCCGACAGGGGAATAATTCACCCCTCCACTTT	CASSPRQGNNSPLHF
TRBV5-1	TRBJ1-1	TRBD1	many	TGCGCCAGCAGCACCGGGACAGACGGTTTGAACACTGAAGCTTTCTTT	CASSTGTDGLNTEAFF
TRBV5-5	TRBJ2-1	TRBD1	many	TGTGCCAGCAGCTTGGCCGGGACAGGGGTGAGGTTCTTC	CASSLAGTGVRFF
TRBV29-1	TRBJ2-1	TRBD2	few	TGCAGCGTCGGACTAGCGGTCTACAATGAGCAGTTCTTC	CSVGLAVYNEQFF
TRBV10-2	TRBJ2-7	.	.	TGCGCCAGCACCCCGGACAGCGAGCAGTACTTC	CASTPDSEQYF
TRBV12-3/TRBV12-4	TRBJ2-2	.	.	TGTGCCAGCAGTTTCGGGACGGTCGGGGAGCTGTTTTTT	CASSFGTVGELFF
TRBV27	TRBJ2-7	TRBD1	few	TGTGCCAGCAGTACCCAGAGGGACAGCTCCTACGAGCAGTACTTC	CASSTQRDSSYEQYF
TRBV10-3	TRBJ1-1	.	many	TGTGCCATCAGCTCCTCAGGTGACGCTGAAGCTTTCTTT	CAISSSGDAEAFF
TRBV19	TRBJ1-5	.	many	TGTGCCACCCACCCAGGGCTGGGAAGCAATCAGCCCCAGCATTTT	CATHPGLGSNQPQHF
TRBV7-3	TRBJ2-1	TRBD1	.	TGTGCCAGCAGCTCAACGCAAATACAGGGGAGGCAGTTCTTC	CASSSTQIQGRQFF
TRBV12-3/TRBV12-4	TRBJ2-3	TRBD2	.	TGTGCCAGCAGCGACCCGGGACTAGCTAGAGATACGCAGTATTTT	CASSDPGLARDTQYF
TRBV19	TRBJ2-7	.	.	TGTGCCAGTAGTACTTCAGCCTACGAGCAGTACTTC	CASSTSAYEQYF
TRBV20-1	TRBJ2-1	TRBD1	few	TGCAGTTCCACAGGGGCCGCGAGCGCTGAGCAGTTCTTC	CSSTGAASAEQFF
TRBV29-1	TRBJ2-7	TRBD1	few	TGCAGCGTAACCGGGACAGGGCCGTACGAGCAGTACTTC	CSVTGTGPYEQYF
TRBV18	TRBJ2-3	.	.	TGTGCCAGCTCACCCCGGACCGACACAGATACGCAGTATTTT	CASSPRTDTDTQYF
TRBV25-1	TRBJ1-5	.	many	TGTGCCAGCAGTGCCCAAAGGGCAGATCAGCCCCAGCATTTT	CASSAQRADQPQHF
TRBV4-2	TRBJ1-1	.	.	TGTGCCAGCAGCCAAGATCAACCGGGGATCATGAACACTGAAGCTTTCTTT	CASSQDQPGIMNTEAFF
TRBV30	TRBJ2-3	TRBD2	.	TGTGCCTGGACCAAAGCGGGGGGGAACGCAGATACGCAGTATTTT	CAWTKAGGNADTQYF
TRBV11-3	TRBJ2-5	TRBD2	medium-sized	TGTGCCAGCAGCTTGAGCGGGGCGGAGACCCAGTACTTC	CASSLSGAETQYF
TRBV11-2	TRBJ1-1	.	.	TGTGCCAGCAGCTTAGCAGGGCTTATGAACACTGAAGCTTTCTTT	CASSLAGLMNTEAFF
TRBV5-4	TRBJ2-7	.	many	TGTGCCAGCAGCTTATTACAGGGCTACGAGCAGTACTTC	CASSLLQGYEQYF
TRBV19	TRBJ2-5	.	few	TGTGCCAGTCGGAACTCAATTCCGTCAGAGACCCAGTACTTC	CASRNSIPSETQYF
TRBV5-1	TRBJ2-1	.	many	TGCGCCAGCAGTGCGGGGGCCAACCCCAATGAGCAGTTCTTC	CASSAGANPNEQFF
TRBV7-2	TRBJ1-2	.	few	TGTGCCAGCAGCTTAGCAGGGGGGAGTAACACCTTC	CASSLAGGSNTF
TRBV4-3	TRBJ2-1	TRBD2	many	TGCGCCAGCAGCCAACAGACTAGCGGTCCCTACAATGAGCAGTTCTTC	CASSQQTSGPYNEQFF
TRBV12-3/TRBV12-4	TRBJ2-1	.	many	TGTGCCAGCAGGGCAGGGGATGAGCAGTTCTTC	CASRAGDEQFF
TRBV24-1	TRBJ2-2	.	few	TGTGCCACCGGCAGGGGCTTAAACACCGGGGAGCTGTTTTTT	CATGRGLNTGELFF
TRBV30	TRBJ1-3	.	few	TGTGCCTGGAGTGTATCAGGGGCCCACTCTGGAAACACCATATATTTT	CAWSVSGAHSGNTIYF
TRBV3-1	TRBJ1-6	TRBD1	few	TGTGCCAGCAGCCCACTTGGACAGGATAATTCACCCCTCCACTTT	CASSPLGQDNSPLHF
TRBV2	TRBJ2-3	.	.	TGTGCCAGCAGTCCTACGACTAGCACAGATACGCAGTATTTT	CASSPTTSTDTQYF
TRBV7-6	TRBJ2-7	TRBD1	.	TGTGCCAGCAGCAGGGACAGGGGTGTCGAGCAGTACTTC	CASSRDRGVEQYF
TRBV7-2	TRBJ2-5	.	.	TGTGCCAGCAGCCACCCCACTGGGACCCAGTACTTC	CASSHPTGTQYF
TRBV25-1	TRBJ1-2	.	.	TGTGCCAGCAGTGCTTCGACAGGCTTTAACTATGGCTACACCTTC	CASSASTGFNYGYTF
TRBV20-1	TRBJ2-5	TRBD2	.	TGCAGTGCTAGAGACGGAGCGGGGTTCAAAGAGACCCAGTACTTC	CSARDGAGFKETQYF
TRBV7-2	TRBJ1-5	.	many	TGTGCCAGCAGCCCTAAAAATCAGCCCCAGCATTTT	CASSPKNQPQHF
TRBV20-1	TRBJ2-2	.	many	TGCAGTGCTAAACAGGGAATCGGGGAGCTGTTTTTT	CSAKQGIGELFF
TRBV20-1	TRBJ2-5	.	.	TGCAGTGCTAGAGGGGGGGCCCGGGGAGAGACCCAGTACTTC	CSARGGARGETQYF
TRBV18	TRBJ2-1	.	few	TGTGCCAGCTCTCCCGGAGGGGGAGGCAATGAGCAGTTCTTC	CASSPGGGGNEQFF
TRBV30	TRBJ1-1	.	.	TGTGCCTGGAGTGTCCGAGGGGATCTGGCTTTCTTT	CAWSVRGDLAFF
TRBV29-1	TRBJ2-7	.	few	TGCAGCGTTGGCAAGGGTTCCCACGAGCAGTACTTC	CSVGKGSHEQYF
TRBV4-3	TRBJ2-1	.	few	TGCGCCAGCAGCTCCTTCGCGGGACAGCCCGTTGTCTTC	CASSSFAGQPVVF
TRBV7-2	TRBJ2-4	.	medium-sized	TGTGCCAGCAGCCCCCCGGTCACAAGGATCATTCAGTACTTC	CASSPPVTRIIQYF
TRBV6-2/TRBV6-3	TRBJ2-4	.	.	TGTGCCAGCAGAACAGGTCCGGCCAAAAACATTCAGTACTTC	CASRTGPAKNIQYF